Shown below are 15 T cell receptor beta chains from a single sample sequenced in a study of OX40 agonist ivuxolimab in advanced cancers. Sequencing used immunoSEQ multiplex PCR; TCRdb keeps in-frame clones, though not all of them. The table shows about 65,000 clones, with around 80% occurring only once. The input for sequencing was CD4+ or CD8+ T cells sorted from blood, taken in a trial of the OX40 agonist ivuxolimab. The receptors come from an adult with an advanced solid tumor such as melanoma, head and neck, liver or kidney cancer.

The rearrangement links TRBV27 to TRBJ1-5; D not resolved. Germline lookup yields CDR1 MNHEY and CDR2 SMNVEV (reference sequence). This CDR3 has 13 amino acids. The V gene lost 5 bases and the J gene lost 7 bases, with 12 bases spanning the gap. CDR3 sequence reads: CASSIREGQPQHF. In DNA, the CDR3 is TGTGCCAGCAGTATACGGGAGGGACAGCCCCAGCATTTT.

The chain has TRBV9 and TRBJ1-1; D possibly corresponds to TRBD1 (5 bases). The CDR3 runs 14 residues. CDR1 and CDR2 from the germline V gene are SGDLS and YYNGEE. V dropped 2 bases and J dropped 0 bases, with 8 bases sitting between them. The CDR3 DNA sequence: TGTGCCAGCAGCGTGGGGCTTATGAACACTGAAGCTTTCTTT. The encoded protein is CASSVGLMNTEAFF.

The chain uses TRBV5-5 and TRBJ1-1; D call uncertain. V was shortened by 2 bases and J by 0 bases, with 8 bases between the two germline ends. Germline V gene lookup returns CDR1 SGHKS and CDR2 YYEKEE (reference sequence). The CDR3 extends over 14 amino acids. The CDR3 sequence is CASSFVALNTEAFF. The CDR3, as DNA: TGTGCCAGCAGCTTCGTCGCTCTGAACACTGAAGCTTTCTTT.

This sequence joins TRBV6-5 and TRBJ1-2, with a weak D call TRBD1 (6 bases). CDR1 is MNHEY and CDR2 is SVGAGI in the germline V gene. Trimming took 6 bases from V and 7 from J, leaving 12 bases between them. This CDR3 has 12 residues. The chain's CDR3 is CASRQTGLGYTF. The CDR3 nucleotides are TGTGCCAGCAGACAAACAGGGCTTGGCTACACCTTC.

This clone was detected only once. The chain combines TRBV19 with TRBJ1-5, with D unclear. This CDR3 comprises 15 residues. Trimming pared 1 base from V and 1 base from J, leaving 8 bases between. The germline V gene encodes CDR1 LNHDA and CDR2 SQIVND (reference sequence). CDR3 nucleotides: TGTGCCAGTAGTATAGTAGGGCAGAGCAATCAGCCCCAGCATTTT. Amino acids: CASSIVGQSNQPQHF.

This clone was counted a single time. The chain recombines TRBV9 with TRBJ2-1; the match to TRBD2 covers 7 bases. This CDR3 has 16 residues. Germline-derived CDR1 and CDR2 are SGDLS and YYNGEE. V was clipped by 0 bases and J by 8 bases; unmatched bases: 11. The CDR3 loop reads CASSVAPSGTNYEQFF. CDR3 DNA sequence: TGTGCCAGCAGCGTAGCCCCGTCCGGGACTAATTATGAGCAGTTCTTC.

The chain has TRBV7-6 and TRBJ2-7, with 9 bases that match TRBD2. Germline trimming cut 4 bases from V and 4 bases from J; bases unmatched to any gene: 2. CDR1 and CDR2 from the germline V gene are SGHVS and FNYEAQ. The CDR3 runs 13 residues. CDR3 coding DNA: TGTGCCAGCAGCTATAGCGGGAGATACGAGCAGTACTTC. This codes for CASSYSGRYEQYF.

The rearrangement joins TRBV5-8 to TRBJ2-7; TRBD2 might be the D (6 bases). Trimming removed 2 bases from V and 2 bases from J, with 11 bases in between. Germline V gene lookup returns CDR1 SGHTS and CDR2 YDEGEE. The length of the CDR3 is 14 residues. CDR3: CASSFGGRTYEQYV. The CDR3 DNA is TGTGCCAGCAGCTTCGGGGGACGGACCTACGAGCAGTACGTC.

This chain uses TRBV29-1 with TRBJ2-3; no clear D. The CDR3 loop spans 13 amino acids. Germline V gene sequence: CDR1 SQVTM, CDR2 ANQGSEA. Trimming stripped 3 bases from V and 4 bases from J, with 11 bases between. CDR3 amino acids: CSVDLGAADTQYF. For the CDR3, the DNA is TGCAGCGTTGATTTAGGTGCGGCAGATACGCAGTATTTT.

The J gene is TRBJ1-4, the V gene TRBV6-5; 7 bases agree with TRBD1. The J segment lost 4 bases and the V segment lost 5 bases, leaving 4 bases of the junction unmatched. This CDR3 has 14 amino acids. Per the germline V gene, CDR1 is MNHEY and CDR2 is SVGAGI. The CDR3 spells CASSTGQSNEKLFF. As DNA, the CDR3 is TGTGCCAGCAGTACGGGACAGAGTAATGAAAAACTGTTTTTT.

This chain joins TRBV7-4 and TRBJ2-7; 8 nucleotides align to TRBD1. V trimming: 5 bases; J trimming: 2 bases; junction bases outside the gene matches: 11. CDR3 length equals 16 residues. CDR1 is SGHVT, CDR2 SQSDAQ, per germline. The CDR3 here is CASSPPVEGQAYEQYF. As DNA, the CDR3 is TGTGCCAGCAGCCCACCGGTTGAGGGACAGGCCTACGAGCAGTACTTC.

This rearrangement joins TRBV7-3 to TRBJ1-1, with 9 bases fitting TRBD1. The V gene's germline CDR1 is SGHTA and CDR2 FQGTGA. Unmatched junction bases numbered 8, after V lost 5 bases and J lost 4 bases. There are 15 residues in the CDR3. CDR3 amino acids: CASSTTGGQGTEAFF. The CDR3 DNA reads TGTGCCAGCAGCACCACGGGGGGACAGGGCACTGAAGCTTTCTTT. Using reference TRBV7-3 and TRBJ1-1 for the parts outside the CDR3, the full variable domain is GAGVSQTPSNKVTEKGKYVELRCDPISGHTALYWYRQSLGQGPEFLIYFQGTGAADDSGLPNDRFFAVRPEGSVSTLKIQRTERGDSAVYLCASSTTGGQGTEAFFGQGTRLTVV.

The rearrangement uses TRBV5-4 and TRBJ2-1, with 10 bases that match TRBD2. This CDR3 region has 16 residues. In germline, CDR1 is SGHNT, CDR2 YYREEE (reference sequence). The V segment lost 0 bases and the J segment 5 bases; nucleotides outside the gene matches: 5. The CDR3 DNA reads TGTGCCAGCAGCTTGGCGGGACTAGCGAGCGACAATGAGCAGTTCTTC. Its translation is CASSLAGLASDNEQFF. The full variable domain, in which reference TRBV5-4 and TRBJ2-1 provide the parts outside the CDR3, is ETGVTQSPTHLIKTRGQQVTLRCSSQSGHNTVSWYQQALGQGPQFIFQYYREEENGRGNFPPRFSGLQFPNYSSELNVNALELDDSALYLCASSLAGLASDNEQFFGPGTRLTVL.

This CDR3 reads CASRPTEGELFF. The CDR3 nucleotides are TGTGCCAGCAGACCTACCGAGGGGGAGCTGTTTTTT. The J gene is TRBJ2-2, the V gene TRBV7-9; no definite D call. This CDR3 contains 12 residues. The V end lost 6 bases, the J end lost 8 bases, and 10 bases lay between the germline ends. Germline assignment: CDR1 SEHNR and CDR2 FQNEAQ (reference sequence).

Concerning this clone itself: This specimen includes other DNA sequences encoding the same CDR3. V usage is TRBV5-1 and J usage is TRBJ1-2, with a tentative D call TRBD1 (6 bases). The CDR3 has 14 amino acids. Trimming removed 2 bases from V and 8 bases from J, with 16 bases in between. The germline gives CDR1 SGHRS, CDR2 YFSETQ. In DNA form, the CDR3 reads TGCGCCAGCAGCTTCAACCTGGGGGCGTCCGGCTACACCTTC. Translation: CASSFNLGASGYTF.